This TCR beta chain is from a study of blood T cell repertoires in COVID-19. The CDR3 covers 17 residues. The ends were cut back, 1 base at V and 7 bases at J, with 19 bases in the middle. Per germline, CDR1 KGHSH and CDR2 LQKENI. Assay used: immunoSEQ multiplex PCR; TCRdb lists only in-frame clones, some missing. Of a few hundred thousand clones listed, over 75% are singletons. Participant-given clinical history determined each cohort assignment. The gene calls are TRBV18 and TRBJ2-2, with D possibly TRBD1 on 6 matching bases. The sequenced sample consisted of PBMCs or T cells enriched from blood (not recorded which). This TCR derives from a man aged 18 to 30 who had recovered from COVID-19. CDR3 in amino acids: CASSPLFGTLRGGELFF. Written as DNA, the CDR3 is TGTGCCAGCTCACCACTGTTCGGGACACTGAGGGGCGGGGAGCTGTTTTTT.